The TCR beta chain described here comes from a study of glioma-infiltrating T cells after dendritic cell vaccination. Germline trimming cut 3 bases from V and 0 bases from J; bases unmatched to any gene: 9. The germline V gene encodes CDR1 MNHEY and CDR2 SMNVEV (reference sequence). This CDR3 has 18 amino acids. Measured with immunoSEQ multiplex PCR; TCRdb has only the in-frame clones, and not every one. Among about 95,000 clones listed, about 83% were seen once. The sample here was blood, taken before dendritic cell vaccination. The chain is built from TRBV27 and TRBJ2-3, with TRBD2 matching over 10 bases. The origin of this receptor is a human donor with glioblastoma. DNA for the CDR3: TGTGCCAGCAGTTTTTACAGACTAGCGGGTTCTAGCACAGATACGCAGTATTTT. This gives the protein CASSFYRLAGSSTDTQYF.